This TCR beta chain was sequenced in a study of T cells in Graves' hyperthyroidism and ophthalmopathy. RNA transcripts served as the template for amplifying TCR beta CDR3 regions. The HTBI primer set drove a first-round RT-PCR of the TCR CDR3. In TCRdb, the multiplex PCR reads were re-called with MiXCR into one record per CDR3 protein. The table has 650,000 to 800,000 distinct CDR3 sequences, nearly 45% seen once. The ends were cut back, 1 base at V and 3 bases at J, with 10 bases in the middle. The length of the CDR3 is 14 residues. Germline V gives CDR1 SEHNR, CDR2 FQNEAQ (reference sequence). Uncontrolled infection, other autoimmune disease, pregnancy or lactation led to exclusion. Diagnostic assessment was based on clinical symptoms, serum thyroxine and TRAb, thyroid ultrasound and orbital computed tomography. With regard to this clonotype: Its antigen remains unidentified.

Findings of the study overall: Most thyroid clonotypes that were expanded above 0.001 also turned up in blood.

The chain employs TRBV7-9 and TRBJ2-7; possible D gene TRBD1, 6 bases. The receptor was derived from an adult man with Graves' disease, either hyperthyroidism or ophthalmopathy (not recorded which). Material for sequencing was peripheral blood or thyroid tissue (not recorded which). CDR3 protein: CASSLVRDNYEQYF. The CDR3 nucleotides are TGTGCCAGCAGCTTAGTTCGGGACAACTACGAGCAGTACTTC.